The clone carrying this T cell receptor beta chain occurred once. This record comes from a study of blood T cell repertoires in COVID-19. Study-wide context: COVID-19 samples, acute and convalescent, were from the United States, Italy and Spain.

Germline CDR1 is ENHRY and CDR2 is SYGVKD. The CDR3 length is 11 residues. V dropped 10 bases and J dropped 4; count of bases not matched to a gene: 2. Method: immunoSEQ multiplex PCR; TCRdb's copy keeps in-frame clones and lacks some. This sample carries approximately 140,000 clones, 70% to 90% of them seen once, and the ten largest clones take about 2.5%. Everyone who took part was about 18 to 90 years old, and they came from fewer than 25 US areas. Cohort allocation depended upon clinical history that participants reported. The V gene is TRBV10-3, the J gene TRBJ2-3; 7 bases line up with TRBD2. The sequence was obtained from a woman between 50 and 59 years old who had recovered from COVID-19. The source material was PBMCs or T cells enriched from blood (not recorded which). The CDR3 sequence is CATAGADTQYF. CDR3 in DNA: TGTGCCACCGCGGGGGCAGATACGCAGTATTTT.